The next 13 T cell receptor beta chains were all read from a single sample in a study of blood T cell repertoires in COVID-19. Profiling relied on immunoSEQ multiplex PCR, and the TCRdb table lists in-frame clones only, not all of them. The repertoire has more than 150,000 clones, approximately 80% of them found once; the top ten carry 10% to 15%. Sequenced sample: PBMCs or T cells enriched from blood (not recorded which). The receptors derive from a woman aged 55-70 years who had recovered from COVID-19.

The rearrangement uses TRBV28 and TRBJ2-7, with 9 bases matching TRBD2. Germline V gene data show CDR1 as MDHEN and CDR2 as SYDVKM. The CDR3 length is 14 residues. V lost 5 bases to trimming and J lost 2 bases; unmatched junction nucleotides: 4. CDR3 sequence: CASSPRGGTYEQYF. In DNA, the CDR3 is TGTGCCAGCAGTCCGCGGGGGGGGACCTACGAGCAGTACTTC.

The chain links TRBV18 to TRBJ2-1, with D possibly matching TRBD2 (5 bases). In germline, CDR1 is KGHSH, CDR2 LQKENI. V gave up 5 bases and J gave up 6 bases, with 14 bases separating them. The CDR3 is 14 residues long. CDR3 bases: TGTGCCAGCTCAGCCCCGGGAAGATTCAATGAGCAGTTCTTC. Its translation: CASSAPGRFNEQFF.

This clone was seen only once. The CDR3 sequence: CASSFRQGTYEQYF. CDR3 in DNA: TGTGCCAGCAGTTTCAGGCAGGGTACCTACGAGCAGTACTTC. This rearrangement joins TRBV27 to TRBJ2-7, with D possibly TRBD1 on 5 matching bases. Germline values: CDR1 MNHEY, CDR2 SMNVEV (reference sequence). With 3 bases removed from V and 2 bases from J, the gap between germline ends came to 11 bases. This CDR3 has 14 amino acids.

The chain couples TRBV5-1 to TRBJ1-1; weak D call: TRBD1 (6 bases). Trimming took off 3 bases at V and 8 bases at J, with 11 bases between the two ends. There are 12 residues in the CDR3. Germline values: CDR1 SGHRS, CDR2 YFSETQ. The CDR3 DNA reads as TGCGCCAGCAGCTCCCTAGGGGGAGAAGCTTTCTTT. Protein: CASSSLGGEAFF.

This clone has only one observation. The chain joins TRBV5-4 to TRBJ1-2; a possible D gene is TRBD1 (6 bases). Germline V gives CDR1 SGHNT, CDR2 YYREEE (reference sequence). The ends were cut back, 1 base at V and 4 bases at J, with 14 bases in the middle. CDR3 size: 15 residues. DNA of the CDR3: TGTGCCAGCAGCTTGCCGCGGGGGCCGAGCTATGGCTACACCTTC. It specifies CASSLPRGPSYGYTF.

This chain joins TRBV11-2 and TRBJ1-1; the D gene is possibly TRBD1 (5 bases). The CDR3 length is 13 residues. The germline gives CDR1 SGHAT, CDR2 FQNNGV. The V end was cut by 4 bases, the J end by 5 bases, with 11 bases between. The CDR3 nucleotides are TGTGCCAGCAGCTCCCACGGGGGAACTGAAGCTTTCTTT. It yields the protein CASSSHGGTEAFF.

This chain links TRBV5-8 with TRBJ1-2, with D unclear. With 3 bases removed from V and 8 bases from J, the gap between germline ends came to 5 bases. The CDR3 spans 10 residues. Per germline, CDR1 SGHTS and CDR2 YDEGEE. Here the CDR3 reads CASSSVGYTF. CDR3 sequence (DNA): TGTGCCAGCAGCTCGGTAGGCTACACCTTC.

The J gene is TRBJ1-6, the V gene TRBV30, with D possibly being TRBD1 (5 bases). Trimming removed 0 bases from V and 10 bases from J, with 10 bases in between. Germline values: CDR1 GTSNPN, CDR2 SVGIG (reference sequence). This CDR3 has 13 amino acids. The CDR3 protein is CAWSVQGGSPLHF. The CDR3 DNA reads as TGTGCCTGGAGTGTTCAGGGAGGGTCACCCCTCCACTTT.

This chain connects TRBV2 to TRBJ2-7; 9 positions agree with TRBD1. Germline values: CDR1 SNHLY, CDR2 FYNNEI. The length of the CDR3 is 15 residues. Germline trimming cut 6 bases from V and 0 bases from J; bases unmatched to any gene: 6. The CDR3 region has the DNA TGTGCCAGCAGCGAACAGGGGGCAAGCTCCTACGAGCAGTACTTC. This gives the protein CASSEQGASSYEQYF.

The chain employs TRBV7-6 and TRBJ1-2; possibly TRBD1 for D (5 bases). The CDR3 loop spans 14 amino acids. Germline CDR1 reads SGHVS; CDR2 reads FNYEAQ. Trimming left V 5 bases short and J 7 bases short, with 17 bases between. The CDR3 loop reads CASSANQGRGGYTF. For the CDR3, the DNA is TGTGCCAGCAGCGCCAACCAGGGTCGCGGTGGCTACACCTTC.

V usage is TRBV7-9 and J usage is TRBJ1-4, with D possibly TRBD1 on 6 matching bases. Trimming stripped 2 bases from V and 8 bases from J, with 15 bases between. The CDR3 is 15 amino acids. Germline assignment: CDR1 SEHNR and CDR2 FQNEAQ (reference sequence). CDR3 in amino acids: CASSLSYAGAEKLFF. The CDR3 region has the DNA TGTGCCAGCAGCTTAAGTTACGCAGGGGCCGAAAAACTGTTTTTT.

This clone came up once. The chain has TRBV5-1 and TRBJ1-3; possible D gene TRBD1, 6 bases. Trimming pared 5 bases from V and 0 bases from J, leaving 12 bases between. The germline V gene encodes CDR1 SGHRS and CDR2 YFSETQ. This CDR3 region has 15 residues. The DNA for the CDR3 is TGCGCCAGCAGGTCGGACAGCAACTCTGGAAACACCATATATTTT. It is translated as CASRSDSNSGNTIYF.

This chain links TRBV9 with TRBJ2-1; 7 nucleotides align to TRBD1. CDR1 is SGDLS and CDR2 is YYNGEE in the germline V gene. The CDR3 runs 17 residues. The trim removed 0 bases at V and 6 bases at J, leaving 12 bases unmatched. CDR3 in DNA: TGTGCCAGCAGCGTAGCGGTAGGGGGCCTCACCCCCAATGAGCAGTTCTTC. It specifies CASSVAVGGLTPNEQFF.